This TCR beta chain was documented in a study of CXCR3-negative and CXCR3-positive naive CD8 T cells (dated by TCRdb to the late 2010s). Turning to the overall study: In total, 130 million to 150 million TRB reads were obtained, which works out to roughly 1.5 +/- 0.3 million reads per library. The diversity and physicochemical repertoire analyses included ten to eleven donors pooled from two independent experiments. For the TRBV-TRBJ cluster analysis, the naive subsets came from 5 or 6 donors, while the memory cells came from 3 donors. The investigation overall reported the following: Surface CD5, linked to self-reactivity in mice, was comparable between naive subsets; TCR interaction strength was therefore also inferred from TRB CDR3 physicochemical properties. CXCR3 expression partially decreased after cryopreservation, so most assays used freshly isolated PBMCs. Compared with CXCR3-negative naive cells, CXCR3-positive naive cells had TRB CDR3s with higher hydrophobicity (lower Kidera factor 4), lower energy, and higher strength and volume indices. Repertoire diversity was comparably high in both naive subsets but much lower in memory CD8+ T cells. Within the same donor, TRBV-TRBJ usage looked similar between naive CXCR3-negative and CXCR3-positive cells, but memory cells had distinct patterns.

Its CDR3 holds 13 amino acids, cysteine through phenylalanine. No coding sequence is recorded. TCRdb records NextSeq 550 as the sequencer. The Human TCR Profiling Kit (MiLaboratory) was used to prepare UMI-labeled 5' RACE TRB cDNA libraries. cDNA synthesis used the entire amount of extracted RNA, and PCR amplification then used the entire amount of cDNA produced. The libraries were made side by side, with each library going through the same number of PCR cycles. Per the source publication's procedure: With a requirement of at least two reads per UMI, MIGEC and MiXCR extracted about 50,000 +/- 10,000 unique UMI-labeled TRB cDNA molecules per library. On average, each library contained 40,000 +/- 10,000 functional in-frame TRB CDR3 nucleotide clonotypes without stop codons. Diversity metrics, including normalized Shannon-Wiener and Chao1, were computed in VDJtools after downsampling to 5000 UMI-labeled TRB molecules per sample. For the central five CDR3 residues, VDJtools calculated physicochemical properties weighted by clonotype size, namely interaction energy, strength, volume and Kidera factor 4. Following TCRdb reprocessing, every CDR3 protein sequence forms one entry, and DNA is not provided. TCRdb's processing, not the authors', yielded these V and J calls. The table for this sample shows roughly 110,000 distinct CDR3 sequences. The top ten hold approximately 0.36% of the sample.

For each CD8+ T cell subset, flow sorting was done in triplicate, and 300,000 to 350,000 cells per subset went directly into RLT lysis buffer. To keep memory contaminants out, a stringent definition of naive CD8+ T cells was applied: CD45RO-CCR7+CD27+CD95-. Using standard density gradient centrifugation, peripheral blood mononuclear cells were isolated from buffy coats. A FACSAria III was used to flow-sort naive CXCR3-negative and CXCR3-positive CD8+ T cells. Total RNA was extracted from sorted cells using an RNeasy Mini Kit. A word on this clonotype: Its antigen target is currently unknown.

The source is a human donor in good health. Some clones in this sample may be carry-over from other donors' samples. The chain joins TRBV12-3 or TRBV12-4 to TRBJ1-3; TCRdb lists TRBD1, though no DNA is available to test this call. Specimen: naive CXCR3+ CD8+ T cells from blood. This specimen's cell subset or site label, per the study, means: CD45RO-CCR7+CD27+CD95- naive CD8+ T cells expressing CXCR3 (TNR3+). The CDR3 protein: CASRTGLGNTIYF.